The 24 T cell receptor beta chains below come from one sample, sequenced in a study of post-analysis software for immune sequencing data (dated by TCRdb to 2013 to 2016). General conclusions and limits of the study: Significantly higher frequencies in patients than in controls were found for about five TRBV segments, including TRBV5-6, TRBV5-1 and TRBV20-1.

Antigens for these TCRs are unknown. Receptor amplification or capture employed PCR. The run used an Illumina HiSeq 2500. To reduce PCR and sequencing biases, unique molecular identifiers were built into the TCR beta cDNA libraries. TCRdb reprocessed the public reads (quality trimming at Q25 with fastp, clone calling with MiXCR) and kept in-frame beta chains. Each CDR3 protein appears once, grouped with its most common genes and DNA. The table for this sample lists a few hundred thousand distinct CDR3 sequences; around a third of them were counted only once. The leading ten clones occupy about 5.6% of the sample. What was sequenced was blood. The receptors derive from a girl under 18 with multiple sclerosis.

This clonotype was found a few times. This chain joins TRBV5-1 and TRBJ1-2, with D perhaps TRBD1 (5 bases). CDR1 SGHRS and CDR2 YFSETQ come from the germline V gene. The CDR3 covers 14 residues. The V gene lost 0 bases and the J gene lost 3 bases, with 9 bases spanning the gap. The CDR3 bases are TGCGCCAGCAGCTTGGAAAAACAGGACTATGGCTACACCTTC. It translates to CASSLEKQDYGYTF. The variable domain in full, completed from reference TRBV5-1 and TRBJ1-2, reads KAGVTQTPRYLIKTRGQQVTLSCSPISGHRSVSWYQQTPGQGLQFLFEYFSETQRNKGNFPGRFSGRQFSNSRSEMNVSTLELGDSALYLCASSLEKQDYGYTFGSGTRLTVV.

This clonotype was found a few times. The chain couples TRBV5-1 to TRBJ2-5; 11 bases align to TRBD2. Germline trimming cut 0 bases from V and 5 bases from J; bases unmatched to any gene: 9. This CDR3 has 17 amino acids. Germline V gives CDR1 SGHRS, CDR2 YFSETQ. Written as DNA, the CDR3 is TGCGCCAGCAGCTTGGCTCGGGGACTAGCGGCGGGGGAGACCCAGTACTTC. Protein sequence: CASSLARGLAAGETQYF.

The rearrangement joins TRBV20-1 to TRBJ1-2; TRBD1 is a possible D gene (5 bases). Per the germline V gene, CDR1 is DFQATT and CDR2 is SNEGSKA (reference sequence). Trimming cost V 5 bases and J 6 bases, with 19 bases left between them. The CDR3 contains 14 residues. CDR3 sequence: CSAGPAGGIDGYTF. The CDR3, as DNA: TGCAGTGCTGGTCCCGCGGGGGGAATAGATGGCTACACCTTC.

In its sample, this clonotype was seen a few times. The J gene is TRBJ1-2, the V gene TRBV11-2; maybe TRBD1 (5 bases). The CDR3 is made up of 14 amino acids. Germline V gene data show CDR1 as SGHAT and CDR2 as FQNNGV. The V and J ends lost 7 bases and 3 bases respectively, with 15 bases between them. The CDR3 DNA is TGTGCCAGCACTCCCCCGGGGCTCCACTATGGCTACACCTTC. Translating it yields CASTPPGLHYGYTF.

This clonotype occurred once. The chain employs TRBV6-5 and TRBJ2-5, with TRBD2 matching over 8 bases. The CDR3 runs to 16 residues. V dropped 6 bases and J dropped 5; count of bases not matched to a gene: 14. Germline lookup yields CDR1 MNHEY and CDR2 SVGAGI. This chain's CDR3 is CASRLDAGGAGETQYF. The CDR3 DNA is TGTGCCAGCAGACTTGACGCCGGGGGGGCCGGTGAGACCCAGTACTTC.

Comment on this clonotype: One end of the junction does not line up with germline, which may come from a read error. CDR3 protein: CASSPISGQGINEQIF. The CDR3, as DNA: TGTGCCAGCTCACCAATCAGTGGACAGGGTATCAATGAGCAGATCTTC. V usage is TRBV18 and J usage is TRBJ2-1, with 8 bases matching TRBD1. CDR1 is KGHSH, CDR2 LQKENI, per germline. This CDR3 region has 16 residues.

The gene calls are TRBV12-3 or TRBV12-4 and TRBJ1-1; a possible D gene is TRBD1 (5 bases). Trimming stripped 3 bases from V and 4 bases from J, with 12 bases between. The CDR3 contains 14 residues. The CDR3 loop is CASSFLKGLTEAFF. The DNA for the CDR3 is TGTGCCAGCAGTTTTCTAAAGGGGCTCACTGAAGCTTTCTTT.

To note about this clonotype: A junction end diverges from the germline sequence, so it may reflect a read error. The chain links TRBV5-1 to TRBJ1-1; TRBD1 is a possible D gene (5 bases). The CDR3 extends over 13 amino acids. The germline V gene encodes CDR1 SGHRS and CDR2 YFSETQ. The CDR3 DNA is TGCGCCGGCAGCCAGCAGGGGAACACTGAAGCTTTCTTT. Residues: CAGSQQGNTEAFF.

V usage is TRBV20-1 and J usage is TRBJ1-4, with D hard to call. Germline V gene data show CDR1 as DFQATT and CDR2 as SNEGSKA (reference sequence). Trimming pared 3 bases from V and 3 bases from J, leaving 5 bases between. CDR3 length: 12 residues. CDR3 loop: CSASGPNEKLFF. The DNA of the CDR3 is TGCAGTGCTAGTGGGCCTAATGAAAAACTGTTTTTT.

This chain's CDR3 is CASSPRAGWGSPLHF. In nucleotides, the CDR3 is TGTGCCAGCAGCCCGCGGGCAGGATGGGGTTCACCCCTCCACTTT. The chain has TRBV7-2 and TRBJ1-6, with unresolved D. Germline-derived CDR1 and CDR2 are SGHTA and FQGNSA. The CDR3 sequence is 15 residues long. Trimming left V 5 bases short and J 9 bases short, with 17 bases between.

This clonotype has a handful of counts. The rearrangement links TRBV20-1 to TRBJ2-5; D is possibly TRBD2 (5 bases). CDR1 is DFQATT, CDR2 SNEGSKA, per germline (reference sequence). Trimming took 5 bases from V and 4 from J, leaving 14 bases between them. The CDR3 contains 13 residues. The CDR3, as DNA: TGCAGTGCTGGGGTAGTCGGAGGAGAGACCCAGTACTTC. Its translation: CSAGVVGGETQYF.

This clonotype turned up a few times. Written as DNA, the CDR3 is TGTGCCAGCAGTTCTGTTGGCGATTCCTACAATGAGCAGTTCTTC. Amino acids: CASSSVGDSYNEQFF. The chain is built from TRBV9 and TRBJ2-1; D is unclear. The germline V and J ends were trimmed by 5 bases and 1 base, with 13 bases remaining between them. The CDR3 is made up of 15 amino acids. The germline V gene encodes CDR1 SGDLS and CDR2 YYNGEE.

The chain joins TRBV6-5 to TRBJ1-5; maybe TRBD1 (5 bases). CDR3 length equals 15 residues. Germline lookup yields CDR1 MNHEY and CDR2 SVGAGI. V was pared by 2 bases and J by 0 bases, with 8 bases between. This chain's CDR3 is CASSYGGNSNQPQHF. Written as DNA, the CDR3 is TGTGCCAGCAGTTACGGGGGGAATAGCAATCAGCCCCAGCATTTT.

The rearrangement joins TRBV27 to TRBJ2-7; no definite D call. This CDR3 spans 13 amino acids. Between the trimmed V and J ends, which lost 6 bases and 1 base, there was a span of 10 bases. Germline V gene sequence: CDR1 MNHEY, CDR2 SMNVEV (reference sequence). CDR3 sequence reads: CASRATFSYEQYF. Here the CDR3 DNA reads TGTGCCAGCAGGGCAACTTTTTCCTACGAGCAGTACTTC.

V gene TRBV6-6 combines with J gene TRBJ1-4, with D perhaps matching TRBD1 (5 bases). This CDR3 spans 15 amino acids. V was clipped by 1 base and J by 0 bases, with 6 bases between them. The germline gives CDR1 MNHNY, CDR2 SVGAGI (reference sequence). The CDR3 region has the DNA TGTGCCAGCAGTTACTGGGGCGCAACTAATGAAAAACTGTTTTTT. Translation gives CASSYWGATNEKLFF.

This clonotype turned up a few times. The chain carries TRBV3-1 and TRBJ2-3, with 7 bases matching TRBD2. The CDR3 spans 16 residues. From germline, CDR1 is LGHDT and CDR2 YNNKEL (reference sequence). Trimming at V came to 1 base and at J to 0 bases, leaving 4 bases not matched to a gene. CDR3 coding DNA: TGTGCCAGCAGCCAAGGGGGGGGAACTAGCACAGATACGCAGTATTTT. Protein: CASSQGGGTSTDTQYF.

The chain joins TRBV5-1 to TRBJ2-1; D remains ambiguous. Germline V gene data show CDR1 as SGHRS and CDR2 as YFSETQ. The CDR3 has 14 residues. V shed 2 bases and J shed 9 bases, with 15 bases lying between them. The CDR3 DNA reads as TGCGCCAGCAGCTTAGGTTCCGCCCAGACTGAGCAGTTCTTC. It yields the protein CASSLGSAQTEQFF.

The chain has TRBV6-1 and TRBJ2-3; D is uncertain. CDR3 length equals 14 residues. Per germline, CDR1 MNHNS and CDR2 SASEGT. The V gene lost 3 bases and the J gene lost 6 bases, with 13 bases spanning the gap. The CDR3 coding sequence is TGTGCCAGCAGTGAGCCTGGGTCGACTGATACGCAGTATTTT. Translation gives CASSEPGSTDTQYF.

A word on this clonotype: A read error may account for a junction end that differs from germline. The CDR3 nucleotides are TGTGCCGGCAGCCAAGGCGGACACCTTAACTATGGCTACACCTTC. This encodes CAGSQGGHLNYGYTF. The chain employs TRBV3-1 and TRBJ1-2; perhaps TRBD1 as D (5 bases). The CDR3 has 15 residues. Germline values: CDR1 LGHDT, CDR2 YNNKEL (reference sequence).

The chain links TRBV9 to TRBJ2-7; no definite D call. Looked up from germline, CDR1 is SGDLS and CDR2 is YYNGEE. The germline V and J ends were trimmed by 4 bases and 6 bases, with 14 bases remaining between them. The CDR3 length is 13 residues. The CDR3 DNA is TGTGCCAGCAGCCCCCTGGCGCGAGGCGAGCAGTACTTC. It is translated as CASSPLARGEQYF.

The chain is built from TRBV14 and TRBJ2-1, with 15 bases identical to TRBD2. V shed 4 bases and J 13 bases; nucleotides not matched to a gene: 8. The V gene's germline CDR1 is SGHDN and CDR2 FVKESK. This CDR3 is 15 amino acids long. Written as DNA, the CDR3 is TGTGCCAGCAGCCCCGGACTAGCGGGGGGGCGAGTTCAGTTCTTC. Amino acid sequence: CASSPGLAGGRVQFF. Looking up the rest from reference TRBV14 and TRBJ2-1 gives the full variable domain: EAGVTQFPSHSVIEKGQTVTLRCDPISGHDNLYWYRRVMGKEIKFLLHFVKESKQDESGMPNNRFLAERTGGTYSTLKVQPAELEDSGVYFCASSPGLAGGRVQFFGPGTRLTVL.

This clonotype came up a few times. This sequence joins TRBV13 and TRBJ1-6; 8 nucleotides align to TRBD1. The V and J ends lost 3 bases and 10 bases, in that order; junction bases with no gene match: 5. The CDR3 extends over 14 amino acids. Germline lookup yields CDR1 PRHDT and CDR2 FYEKMQ (reference sequence). The DNA for the CDR3 is TGTGCCAGCAGCTTCGACAGGGGTAAATCACCCCTCCACTTT. Residues: CASSFDRGKSPLHF.

This chain connects TRBV5-5 to TRBJ2-1; 13 bases fit TRBD2. Germline V gene lookup returns CDR1 SGHKS and CDR2 YYEKEE (reference sequence). V dropped 4 bases and J dropped 6; count of bases not matched to a gene: 7. The CDR3 consists of 16 residues. The CDR3 sequence: CASSPPGLAGFNEQFF. In DNA form, the CDR3 reads TGTGCCAGCAGCCCCCCGGGACTAGCGGGGTTCAATGAGCAGTTCTTC.

As for this clonotype: One end of the junction is discordant with germline, which a read error may explain. The chain couples TRBV9 to TRBJ2-3, with 7 bases that match TRBD2. Germline V gene data show CDR1 as SGDLS and CDR2 as YYNGEE. The CDR3 totals 17 residues. The CDR3 nucleotides are TGTGCCAACAGCGGACTCAGCGGGGCGGCCCCCTGGGATACGCAGTATTTT. Encoded protein: CANSGLSGAAPWDTQYF.